Below, one TCR beta chain is given with its context. What it binds is unknown. Per the germline V gene, CDR1 is SGHRS and CDR2 is YFSETQ. The CDR3 is 15 amino acids. The V end was cut by 6 bases, the J end by 1 base, with 17 bases between. This sample was taken from a study of graft-versus-host responses after intestinal transplantation. Across the study: Recipients underwent multivisceral, liver-intestinal, or isolated intestinal transplants. Uniformly, recipients were administered anti-thymocyte globulin induction with subsequent tacrolimus and steroids for 2 to 3 years. Study-level points and caveats: Some GvH clones appeared in ileal mucosa or blood before recipient bone marrow.

Graft tissue processing released intraepithelial and lamina propria lymphocytes. Method: immunoSEQ multiplex PCR; TCRdb's copy keeps in-frame clones and lacks some. The sample yields tens of thousands of clones, about three quarters seen once. The input for sequencing was ileum tissue, taken 98 days after intestinal transplantation. This TCR was recovered from a human patient who received an intestinal transplant, so some T cells may come from the graft donor. The V gene is TRBV5-1, the J gene TRBJ2-7, with D possibly TRBD1 on 6 matching bases. The CDR3 sequence: CASKFAQGSSYEQYF. In DNA form, the CDR3 reads TGCGCCAGCAAATTTGCGCAGGGGAGTTCCTACGAGCAGTACTTC.